This T cell receptor (beta chain) emerged from a study of blood T cells in healthy people across ages. The use of a sample-barcoded 5' primer and a J-beta primer mix characterized a second PCR of roughly 7 to 12 cycles. TCRdb re-called the 5' RACE reads through MiXCR, storing one row per CDR3 protein. The data hold some 1.5 million distinct CDR3 sequences, with 28% observed a single time. The CDR3 length is 13 residues. The germline V and J ends were trimmed by 4 bases and 11 bases, with 17 bases remaining between them. Germline V gives CDR1 LNHDA, CDR2 SQIVND (reference sequence). The chain has TRBV19 and TRBJ2-5; possible D gene TRBD1, 6 bases. The TCR sequence derives from a young woman in good health. Sequences were obtained from blood. The CDR3 here is CASSTNRDWEQYF. Here the CDR3 DNA reads TGTGCCAGTAGTACTAACAGGGATTGGGAGCAGTACTTC.